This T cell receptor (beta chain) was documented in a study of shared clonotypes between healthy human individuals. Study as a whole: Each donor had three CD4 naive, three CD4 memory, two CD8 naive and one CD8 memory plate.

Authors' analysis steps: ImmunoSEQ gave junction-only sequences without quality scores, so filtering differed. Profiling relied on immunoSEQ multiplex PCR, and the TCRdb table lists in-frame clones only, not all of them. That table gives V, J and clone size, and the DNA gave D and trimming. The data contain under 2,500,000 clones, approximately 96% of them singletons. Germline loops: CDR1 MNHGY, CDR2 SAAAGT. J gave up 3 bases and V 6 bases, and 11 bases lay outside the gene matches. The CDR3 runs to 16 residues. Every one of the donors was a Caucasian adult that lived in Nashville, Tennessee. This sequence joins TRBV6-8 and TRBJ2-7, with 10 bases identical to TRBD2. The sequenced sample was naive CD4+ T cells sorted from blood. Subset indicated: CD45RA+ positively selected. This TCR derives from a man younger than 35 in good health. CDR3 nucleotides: TGTGCCAGCAGATGGTTAAAGCGGGAGGGCCACTACGAGCAGTACTTC. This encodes CASRWLKREGHYEQYF.